This T cell receptor (beta chain) was sequenced during a study of T-cell memory formation after mild COVID-19. Study-wide results and caveats: Later expanders leaned CD4+, whereas day 15 to 85 contracting clones were balanced CD4/CD8.

This clonotype was seen a few times. Its antigen is unknown. TCRdb used MiXCR to reprocess the 5' RACE reads, holding one entry per CDR3 protein. The sample yields 450,000 or so distinct CDR3 sequences, around 27% seen once. CDR3 length: 14 amino acids. The germline gives CDR1 LNHDA, CDR2 SQIVND (reference sequence). With 3 bases removed from V and 1 base from J, the gap between germline ends came to 10 bases. The source of this sequence is an adult woman who had mild COVID-19 (a few samples of this study predate the infection). Cell type and time point are not known. The V call is TRBV19, the J call TRBJ2-7; D unresolved. The specimen sequenced was PBMCs or a T cell subset sorted from them (not recorded which). The CDR3 here is CASSIRLDSYEQYF. The CDR3 coding sequence is TGTGCCAGTAGTATCCGACTGGATTCCTACGAGCAGTACTTC.